This record concerns one TCR beta chain sequence. The antigen is unknown. CDR3 length equals 14 residues. Germline V gene data show CDR1 as DFQATT and CDR2 as SNEGSKA (reference sequence). This sample is drawn from a study of blood T cells in healthy people across ages. Study-level findings and limits: Naive CD4+ cells and diversity were both higher in long-lived donors than in aged donors.

Then a second PCR, running roughly 7 to 11 cycles, was carried out with a sample-barcoded 5' primer and a J-beta primer mix. A tag from a template-switch adaptor with 12 random nucleotides marked each cDNA molecule. In TCRdb, the 5' RACE reads were re-called with MiXCR into one record per CDR3 protein. The sample lists around 1,500,000 distinct CDR3 sequences; around two fifths were seen once. This clonotype was sampled from a woman between 18 and 30 years old in good health. The chain has TRBV20-1 and TRBJ2-3, with D perhaps TRBD2 (5 bases). The sequencing input was blood. Written as DNA, the CDR3 is TGCAGCGAGACAACTAGGGAAATGACAGATACGCAGTATTTT. The encoded protein is CSETTREMTDTQYF.